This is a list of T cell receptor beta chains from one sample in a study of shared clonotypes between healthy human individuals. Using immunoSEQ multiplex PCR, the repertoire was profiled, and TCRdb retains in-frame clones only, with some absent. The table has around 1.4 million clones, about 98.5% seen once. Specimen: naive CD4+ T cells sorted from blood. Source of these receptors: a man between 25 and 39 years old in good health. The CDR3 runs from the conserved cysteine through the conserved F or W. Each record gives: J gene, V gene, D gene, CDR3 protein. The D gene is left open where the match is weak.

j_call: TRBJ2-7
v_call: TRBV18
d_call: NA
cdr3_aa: CASSPRREAYEQYF

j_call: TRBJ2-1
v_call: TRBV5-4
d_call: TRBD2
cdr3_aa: CASSPLLAGLDNEQFF

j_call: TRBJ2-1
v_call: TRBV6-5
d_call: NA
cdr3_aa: CASSLGPAYNEQFF

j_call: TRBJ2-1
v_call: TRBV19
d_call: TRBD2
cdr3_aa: CASSHPSGGFVNEQFF

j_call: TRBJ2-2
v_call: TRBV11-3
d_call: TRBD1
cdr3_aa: CASSLRGQGYTGELFF

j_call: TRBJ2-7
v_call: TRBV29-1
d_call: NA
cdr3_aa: CSVESPGTWGYEQYF

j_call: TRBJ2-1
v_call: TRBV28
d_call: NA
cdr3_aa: CASSLSRHNEQFF

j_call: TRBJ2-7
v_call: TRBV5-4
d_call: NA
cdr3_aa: CASSLPGNSEQYF

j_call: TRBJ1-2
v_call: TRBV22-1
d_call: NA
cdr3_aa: CPGSGGVSYGYTF

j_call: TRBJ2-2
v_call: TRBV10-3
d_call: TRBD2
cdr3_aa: CAIGSLSREDVVTGELFF

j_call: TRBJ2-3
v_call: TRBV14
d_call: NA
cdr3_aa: CASSQETGALGTQYF

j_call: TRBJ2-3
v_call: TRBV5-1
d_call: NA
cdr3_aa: CASSLEGGVADTQYF

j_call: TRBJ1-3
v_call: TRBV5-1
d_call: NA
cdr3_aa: CASSLDGGGNTIYF

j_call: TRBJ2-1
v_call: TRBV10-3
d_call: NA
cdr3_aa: CAISEYTDEQFF

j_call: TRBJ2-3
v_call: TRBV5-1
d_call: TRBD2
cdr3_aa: CASSVAGSTDTQYF

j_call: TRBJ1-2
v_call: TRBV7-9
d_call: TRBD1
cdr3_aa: CASSSYPPGGGNGYTF

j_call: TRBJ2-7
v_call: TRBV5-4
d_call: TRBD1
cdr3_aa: CASSNRDRGFYEQYF

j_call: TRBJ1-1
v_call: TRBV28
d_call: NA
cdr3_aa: CASSSFPPAFF

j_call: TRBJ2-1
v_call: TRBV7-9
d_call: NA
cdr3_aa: CASSLVGPQQFF

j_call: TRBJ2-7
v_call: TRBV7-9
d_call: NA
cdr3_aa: CASSLQVEQYF

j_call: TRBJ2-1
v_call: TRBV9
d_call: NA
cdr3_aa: CASSVGLEGAEQFF

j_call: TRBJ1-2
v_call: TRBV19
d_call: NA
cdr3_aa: CASSIDLAGGYGYTF

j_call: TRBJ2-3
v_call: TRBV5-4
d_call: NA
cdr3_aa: CASSKGGLSSTDTQYF

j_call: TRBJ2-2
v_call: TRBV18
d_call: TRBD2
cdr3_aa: CASSPLTSGRSGELFF

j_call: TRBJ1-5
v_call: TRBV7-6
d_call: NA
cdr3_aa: CASSLNPRGQPQHF

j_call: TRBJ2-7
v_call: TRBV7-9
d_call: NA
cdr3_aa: CASSLVVTGAYEQYF

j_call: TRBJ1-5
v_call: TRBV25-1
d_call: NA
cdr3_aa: CASSEGYSNQPQHF

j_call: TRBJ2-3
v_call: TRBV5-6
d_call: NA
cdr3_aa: CASSFFMTARDTQYF

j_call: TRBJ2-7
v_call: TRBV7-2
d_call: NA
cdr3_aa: CASSPGWGRVEQYF

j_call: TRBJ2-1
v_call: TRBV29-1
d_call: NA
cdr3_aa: CSVDFGAWVDEQFF

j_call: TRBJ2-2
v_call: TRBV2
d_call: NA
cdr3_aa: CASSQDTGELFF

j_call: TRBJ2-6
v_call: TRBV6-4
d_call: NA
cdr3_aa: CASSDSGAGANVLTF

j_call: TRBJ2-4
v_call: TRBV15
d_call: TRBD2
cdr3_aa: CATSSGLAVINIQYF

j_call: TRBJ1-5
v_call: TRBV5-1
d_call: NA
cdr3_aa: CASSPLPGGNQPQHF

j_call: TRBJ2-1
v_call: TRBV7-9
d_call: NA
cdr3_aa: CASSLAGPGEQFF

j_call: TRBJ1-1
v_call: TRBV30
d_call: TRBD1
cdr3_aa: CAWNRDRASTEAFF